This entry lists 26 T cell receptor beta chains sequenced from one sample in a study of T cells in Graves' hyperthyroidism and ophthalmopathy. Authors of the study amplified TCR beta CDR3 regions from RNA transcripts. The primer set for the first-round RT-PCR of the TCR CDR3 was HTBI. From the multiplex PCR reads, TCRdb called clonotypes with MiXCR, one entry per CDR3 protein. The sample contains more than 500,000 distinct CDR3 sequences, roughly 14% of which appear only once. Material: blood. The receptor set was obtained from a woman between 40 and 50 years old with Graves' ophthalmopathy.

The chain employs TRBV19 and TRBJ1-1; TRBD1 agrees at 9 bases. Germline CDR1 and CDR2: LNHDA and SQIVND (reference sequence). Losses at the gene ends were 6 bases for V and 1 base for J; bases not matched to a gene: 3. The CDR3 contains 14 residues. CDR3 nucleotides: TGTGCCAGTAGGACAGGGGGAACGAACACTGAAGCTTTCTTT. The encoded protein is CASRTGGTNTEAFF.

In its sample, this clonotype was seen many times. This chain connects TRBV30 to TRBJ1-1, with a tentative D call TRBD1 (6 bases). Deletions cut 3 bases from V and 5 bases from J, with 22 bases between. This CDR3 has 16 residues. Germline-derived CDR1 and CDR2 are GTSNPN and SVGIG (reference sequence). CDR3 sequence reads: CAWREGHNVGWTEAFF. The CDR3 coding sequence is TGTGCCTGGAGAGAGGGACATAACGTAGGTTGGACTGAAGCTTTCTTT. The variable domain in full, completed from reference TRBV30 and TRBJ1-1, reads SQTIHQWPATLVQPVGSPLSLECTVEGTSNPNLYWYRQAAGRGLQLLFYSVGIGQISSEVPQNLSASRPQDRQFILSSKKLLLSDSGFYLCAWREGHNVGWTEAFFGQGTRLTVV.

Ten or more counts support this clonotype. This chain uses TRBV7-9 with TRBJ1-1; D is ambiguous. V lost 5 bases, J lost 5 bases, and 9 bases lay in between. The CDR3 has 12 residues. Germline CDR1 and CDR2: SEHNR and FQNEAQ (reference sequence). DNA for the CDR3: TGTGCCAGCAGCCGAATACCAACTGAAGCTTTCTTT. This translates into CASSRIPTEAFF.

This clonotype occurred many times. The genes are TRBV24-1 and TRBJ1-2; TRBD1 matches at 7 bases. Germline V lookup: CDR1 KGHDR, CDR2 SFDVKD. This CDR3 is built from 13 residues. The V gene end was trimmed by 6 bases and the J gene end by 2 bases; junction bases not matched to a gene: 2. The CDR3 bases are TGTGCCACCAGTTCGGGACAGAACTATGGCTACACCTTC. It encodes CATSSGQNYGYTF.

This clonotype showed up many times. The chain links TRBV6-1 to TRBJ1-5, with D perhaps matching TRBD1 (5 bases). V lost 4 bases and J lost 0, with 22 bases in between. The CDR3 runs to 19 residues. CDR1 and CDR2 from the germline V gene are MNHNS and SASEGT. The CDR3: CASSAVDPKGAYSNQPQHF. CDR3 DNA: TGTGCCAGCAGTGCTGTGGACCCAAAAGGGGCTTATAGCAATCAGCCCCAGCATTTT.

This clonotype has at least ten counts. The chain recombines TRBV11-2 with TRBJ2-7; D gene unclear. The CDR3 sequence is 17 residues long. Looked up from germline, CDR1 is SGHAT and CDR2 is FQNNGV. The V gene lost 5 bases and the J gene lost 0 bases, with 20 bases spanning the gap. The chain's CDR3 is CASSPGGLALSSYEQYF. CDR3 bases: TGTGCCAGCAGCCCCGGCGGCCTGGCGCTCAGCTCCTACGAGCAGTACTTC.

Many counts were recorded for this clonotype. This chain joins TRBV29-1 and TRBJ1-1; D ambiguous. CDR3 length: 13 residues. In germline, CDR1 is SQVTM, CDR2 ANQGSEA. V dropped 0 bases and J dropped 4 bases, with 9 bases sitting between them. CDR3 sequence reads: CSVEDAGGTEAFF. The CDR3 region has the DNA TGCAGCGTTGAAGATGCGGGAGGCACTGAAGCTTTCTTT.

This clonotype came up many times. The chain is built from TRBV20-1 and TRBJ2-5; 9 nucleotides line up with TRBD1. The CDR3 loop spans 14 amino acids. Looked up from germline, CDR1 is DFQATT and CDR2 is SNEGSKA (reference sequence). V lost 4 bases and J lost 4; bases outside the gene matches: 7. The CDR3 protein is CSATDRGLGETQYF. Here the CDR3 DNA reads TGCAGTGCTACGGACAGGGGCTTAGGAGAGACCCAGTACTTC.

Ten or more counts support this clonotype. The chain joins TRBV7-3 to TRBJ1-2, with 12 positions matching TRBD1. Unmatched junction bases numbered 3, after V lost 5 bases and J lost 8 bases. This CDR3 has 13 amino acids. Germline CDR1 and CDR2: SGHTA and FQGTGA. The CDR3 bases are TGTGCCAGCAGCACGGGACAGGGGGCCGGCTACACCTTC. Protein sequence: CASSTGQGAGYTF.

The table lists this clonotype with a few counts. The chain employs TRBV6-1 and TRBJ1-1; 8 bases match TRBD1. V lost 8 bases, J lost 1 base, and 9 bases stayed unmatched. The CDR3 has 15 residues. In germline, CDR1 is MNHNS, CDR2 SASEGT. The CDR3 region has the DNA TGTGCCAGCCAGGGGGCCCCGTATAGGAACACTGAAGCTTTCTTT. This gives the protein CASQGAPYRNTEAFF.

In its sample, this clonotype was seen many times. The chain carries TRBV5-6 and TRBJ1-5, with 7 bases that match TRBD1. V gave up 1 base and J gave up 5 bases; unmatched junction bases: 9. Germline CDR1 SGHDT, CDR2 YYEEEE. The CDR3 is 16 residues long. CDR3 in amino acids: CASSLFGQAVDQPQHF. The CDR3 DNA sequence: TGTGCCAGCAGCTTGTTTGGACAGGCTGTGGATCAGCCCCAGCATTTT.

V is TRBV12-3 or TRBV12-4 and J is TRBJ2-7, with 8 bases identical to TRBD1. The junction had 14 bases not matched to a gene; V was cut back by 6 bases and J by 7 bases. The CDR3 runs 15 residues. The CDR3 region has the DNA TGTGCCAGCAGCGCAATGAAGGGACAGGCCAGTGAGCAGTACTTC. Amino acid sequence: CASSAMKGQASEQYF.

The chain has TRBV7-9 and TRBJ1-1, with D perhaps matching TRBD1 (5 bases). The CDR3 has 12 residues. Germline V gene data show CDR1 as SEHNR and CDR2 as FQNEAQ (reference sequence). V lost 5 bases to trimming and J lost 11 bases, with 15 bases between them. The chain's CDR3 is CASSKGDSGAFF. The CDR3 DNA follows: TGTGCCAGCAGCAAAGGGGATTCGGGGGCTTTCTTT.

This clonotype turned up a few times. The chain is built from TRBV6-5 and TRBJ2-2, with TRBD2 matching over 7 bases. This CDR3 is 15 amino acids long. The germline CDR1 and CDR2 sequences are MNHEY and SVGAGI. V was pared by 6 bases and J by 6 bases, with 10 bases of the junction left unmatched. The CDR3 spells CASSYITGGAGELFF. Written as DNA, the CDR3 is TGTGCCAGCAGCTATATTACTGGGGGGGCCGGGGAGCTGTTTTTT.

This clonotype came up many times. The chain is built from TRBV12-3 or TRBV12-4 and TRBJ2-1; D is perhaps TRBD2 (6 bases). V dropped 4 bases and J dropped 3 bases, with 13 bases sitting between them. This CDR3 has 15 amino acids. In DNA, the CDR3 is TGTGCCAGCAGTTCGACTAGACCGAACTACAATGAGCAGTTCTTC. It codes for CASSSTRPNYNEQFF.

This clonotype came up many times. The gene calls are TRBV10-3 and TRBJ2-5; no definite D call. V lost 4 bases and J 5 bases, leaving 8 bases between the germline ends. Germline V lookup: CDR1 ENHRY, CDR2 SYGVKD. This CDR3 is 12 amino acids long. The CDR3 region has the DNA TGTGCCATCAGTGGCACCGGTGAGACCCAGTACTTC. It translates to CAISGTGETQYF.

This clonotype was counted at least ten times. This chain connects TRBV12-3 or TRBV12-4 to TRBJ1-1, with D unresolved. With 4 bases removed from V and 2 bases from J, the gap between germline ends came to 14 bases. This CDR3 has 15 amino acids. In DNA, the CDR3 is TGTGCCAGCAGTTCCCGCCGATACTCAAACACTGAAGCTTTCTTT. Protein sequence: CASSSRRYSNTEAFF.

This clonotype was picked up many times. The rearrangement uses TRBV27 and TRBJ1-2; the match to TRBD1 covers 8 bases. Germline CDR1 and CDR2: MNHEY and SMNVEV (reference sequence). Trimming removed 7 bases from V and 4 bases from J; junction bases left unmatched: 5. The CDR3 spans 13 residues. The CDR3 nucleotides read TGTGCCAGCAAGATCGGACAGGGCTATGGCTACACCTTC. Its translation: CASKIGQGYGYTF.

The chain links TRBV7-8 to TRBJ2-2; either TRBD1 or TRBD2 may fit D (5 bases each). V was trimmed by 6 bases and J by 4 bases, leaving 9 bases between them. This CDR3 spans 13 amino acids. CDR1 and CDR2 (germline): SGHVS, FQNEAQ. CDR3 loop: CASSGDRTGELFF. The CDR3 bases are TGTGCCAGCAGTGGGGACCGCACCGGGGAGCTGTTTTTT. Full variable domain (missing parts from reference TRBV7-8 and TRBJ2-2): GAGVSQSPRYKVAKRGQDVALRCDPISGHVSLFWYQQALGQGPEFLTYFQNEAQLDKSGLPSDRFFAERPEGSVSTLKIQRTQQEDSAVYLCASSGDRTGELFFGEGSRLTVL.

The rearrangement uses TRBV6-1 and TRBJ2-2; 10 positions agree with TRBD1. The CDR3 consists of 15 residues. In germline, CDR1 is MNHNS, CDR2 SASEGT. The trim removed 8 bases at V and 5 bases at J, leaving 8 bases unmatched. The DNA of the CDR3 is TGTGCCAGCGTCTATGACAGGGGGCGAACCGGGGAGCTGTTTTTT. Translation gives CASVYDRGRTGELFF.

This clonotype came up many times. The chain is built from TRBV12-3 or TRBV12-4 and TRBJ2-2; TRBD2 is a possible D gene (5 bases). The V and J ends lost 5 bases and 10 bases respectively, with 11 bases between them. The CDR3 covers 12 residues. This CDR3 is CASSSGPEELFF. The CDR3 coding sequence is TGTGCCAGCAGTAGCGGACCGGAGGAGCTGTTTTTT.

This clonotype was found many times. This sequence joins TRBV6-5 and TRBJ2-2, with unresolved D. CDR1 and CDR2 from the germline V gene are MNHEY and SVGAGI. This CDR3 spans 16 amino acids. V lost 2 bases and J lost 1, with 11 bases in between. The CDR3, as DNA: TGTGCCAGCAGTTACAGGCTGAGATGGAACACCGGGGAGCTGTTTTTT. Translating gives CASSYRLRWNTGELFF.

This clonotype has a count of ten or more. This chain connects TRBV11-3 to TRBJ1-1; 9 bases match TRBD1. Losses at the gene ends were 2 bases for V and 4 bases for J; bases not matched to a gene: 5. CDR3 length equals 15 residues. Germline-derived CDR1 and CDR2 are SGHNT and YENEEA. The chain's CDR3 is CASSLNRGLPTEAFF. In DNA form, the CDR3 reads TGTGCCAGCAGCTTAAACAGGGGGCTTCCCACTGAAGCTTTCTTT.

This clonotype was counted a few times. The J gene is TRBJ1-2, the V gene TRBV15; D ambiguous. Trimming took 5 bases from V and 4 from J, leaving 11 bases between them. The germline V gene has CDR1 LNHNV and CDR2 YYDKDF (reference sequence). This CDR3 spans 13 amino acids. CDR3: CATSESSIYGYTF. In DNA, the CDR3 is TGTGCCACCAGCGAAAGTAGTATCTATGGCTACACCTTC.

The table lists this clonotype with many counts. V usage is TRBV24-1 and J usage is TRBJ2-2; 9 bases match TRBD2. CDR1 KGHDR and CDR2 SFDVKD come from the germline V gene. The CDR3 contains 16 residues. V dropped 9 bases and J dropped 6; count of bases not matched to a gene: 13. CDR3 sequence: CATEVSGSRRSGELFF. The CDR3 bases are TGTGCCACCGAGGTTAGCGGGAGTCGTAGATCCGGGGAGCTGTTTTTT.

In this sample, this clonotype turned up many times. CDR3 DNA: TGTGCCAGTACCTTCGGTCTCCGGACTGAAGCTTTCTTT. Translated, it gives CASTFGLRTEAFF. The chain employs TRBV19 and TRBJ1-1; D uncertain. V gave up 7 bases and J gave up 5 bases, with 14 bases separating them. CDR1 is LNHDA, CDR2 SQIVND, per germline (reference sequence). This CDR3 comprises 13 residues.